Below are 21 T cell receptor beta chains sequenced from a single sample in a study of shared clonotypes between healthy human individuals. Data came from immunoSEQ multiplex PCR; TCRdb stores just in-frame clones and leaves some out. The sample contains over a million clones, about three quarters of which appear only once. Sequencing was carried out using memory CD4+ T cells sorted from blood. As for subset: CD45RA-negative fraction. The receptors originated from a man between 18 and 29 years old in good health.

The rearrangement uses TRBV7-2 and TRBJ2-7; no reliable D call. The CDR3 totals 14 residues. Germline-derived CDR1 and CDR2 are SGHTA and FQGNSA. Trimming stripped 4 bases from V and 0 bases from J, with 10 bases between. CDR3 nucleotide sequence: TGTGCCAGCAGCTCAGGAAGGGTCTCCTACGAGCAGTACTTC. This sequence encodes CASSSGRVSYEQYF.

The gene calls are TRBV11-2 and TRBJ2-7, with 11 positions matching TRBD2. This CDR3 contains 15 residues. Germline V CDR1 and CDR2: SGHAT, FQNNGV. With V trimmed by 5 bases and J by 6 bases, 9 bases remained unmatched. Written as DNA, the CDR3 is TGTGCCAGCAGCCCCCTGGTAGCGGGAGGGCTCGAGCAGTACTTC. Residues: CASSPLVAGGLEQYF.

This sequence joins TRBV5-6 and TRBJ2-7; 9 positions agree with TRBD1. Germline V gene lookup returns CDR1 SGHDT and CDR2 YYEEEE. The CDR3 loop spans 13 amino acids. V lost 4 bases, J lost 6 bases, and 5 bases stayed unmatched. The CDR3 reads CASSRDRVPEQYF. As DNA, the CDR3 is TGTGCCAGCAGCAGGGACAGGGTCCCCGAGCAGTACTTC.

The chain has TRBV5-8 and TRBJ2-7; D unresolved. CDR1 and CDR2 from the germline V gene are SGHTS and YDEGEE. This CDR3 is 14 amino acids long. Trimming shortened V by 1 base and J by 5 bases, and 13 bases separated the two germline ends. The CDR3 is CASSLYGKKDEQYF. The CDR3 bases are TGTGCCAGCAGCTTGTATGGCAAGAAGGACGAGCAGTACTTC.

The chain is built from TRBV6-5 and TRBJ1-4, with D uncertain. CDR3 length equals 12 residues. Germline lookup yields CDR1 MNHEY and CDR2 SVGAGI. V was shortened by 5 bases and J by 1 base, with 2 bases between the two germline ends. CDR3 loop: CASSRTNEKLFF. The CDR3 region has the DNA TGTGCCAGCAGTAGAACTAATGAAAAACTGTTTTTT.

This clone was detected only a few times. CDR3 sequence: CASRREVDTGELFF. The CDR3 DNA follows: TGTGCCAGCAGGCGGGAGGTGGACACCGGGGAGCTGTTTTTT. V and J are TRBV6-5 and TRBJ2-2, with TRBD2 matching 8 bases. The germline CDR1 and CDR2 sequences are MNHEY and SVGAGI. J lost 3 bases, V lost 6 bases, and 3 bases had no gene match. The CDR3 sequence is 14 residues long.

The chain has TRBV21-1 and TRBJ1-6; the table gives TRBD1 as D, unverified against the DNA. TRBV21-1 is designated a pseudogene. The CDR3 is 19 amino acids. In nucleotides, the CDR3 is TGTGCCAGCAGCAAAGGGGACAGGGGGCTTAGCTCCTATAATTCACCCCTCCACTTT. Protein: CASSKGDRGLSSYNSPLHF.

This clone was found many times. The gene calls are TRBV7-2 and TRBJ2-7; tentatively, D is TRBD1 (5 bases). Trimming shortened V by 1 base and J by 1 base, and 8 bases separated the two germline ends. This CDR3 is 14 amino acids long. Germline CDR1 is SGHTA and CDR2 is FQGNSA. The CDR3 reads CASSLGRQSYEQYF. CDR3 sequence (DNA): TGTGCCAGCAGCTTAGGGAGACAGTCCTACGAGCAGTACTTC.

V usage is TRBV7-8 and J usage is TRBJ2-1; TRBD2 is a possible D gene (7 bases). The V end was cut by 2 bases, the J end by 5 bases, with 13 bases between. The CDR3 extends over 15 amino acids. Germline CDR1 is SGHVS and CDR2 is FQNEAQ. The CDR3 nucleotides read TGTGCCAGCAGCTTATTCCGGGGGGCCAACAATGAGCAGTTCTTC. It is translated as CASSLFRGANNEQFF. Full variable domain (outside the CDR3, taken from reference TRBV7-8 and TRBJ2-1): GAGVSQSPRYKVAKRGQDVALRCDPISGHVSLFWYQQALGQGPEFLTYFQNEAQLDKSGLPSDRFFAERPEGSVSTLKIQRTQQEDSAVYLCASSLFRGANNEQFFGPGTRLTVL.

The chain links TRBV10-3 to TRBJ1-4; 9 bases agree with TRBD1. The CDR3 covers 14 residues. Germline CDR1 reads ENHRY; CDR2 reads SYGVKD. V was pared by 2 bases and J by 7 bases, with 2 bases of the junction left unmatched. CDR3 bases: TGTGCCATCAGTGAGCCGGGACAGGGTGAAAAACTGTTTTTT. The encoded protein is CAISEPGQGEKLFF.

This clone has only one observation. The rearrangement uses TRBV5-4 and TRBJ1-6; D is ambiguous. The V and J ends lost 1 base and 0 bases respectively, with 8 bases between them. The CDR3 covers 16 residues. CDR1 and CDR2 from the germline V gene are SGHNT and YYREEE (reference sequence). This CDR3 reads CASSLIGSSYNSPLHF. In DNA form, the CDR3 reads TGTGCCAGCAGCTTGATAGGAAGCTCCTATAATTCACCCCTCCACTTT.

The V gene is TRBV7-2, the J gene TRBJ2-5; D possibly uses TRBD1 or TRBD2 (5 bases each). CDR3 length: 15 residues. Germline values: CDR1 SGHTA, CDR2 FQGNSA. The V and J ends lost 2 bases and 5 bases respectively, with 15 bases between them. The CDR3 DNA reads TGTGCCAGCAGCTTATTCGTCGGGACGAGGGAGACCCAGTACTTC. It yields the protein CASSLFVGTRETQYF.

This chain joins TRBV19 and TRBJ1-5; D not resolved. Per germline, CDR1 LNHDA and CDR2 SQIVND (reference sequence). The CDR3 length is 15 residues. The V end lost 4 bases, the J end lost 7 bases, and 17 bases lay between the germline ends. This CDR3 is CASSSSQVVGQPQHF. In nucleotides, the CDR3 is TGTGCCAGTAGTAGTAGCCAAGTGGTAGGACAGCCCCAGCATTTT.

This clone was seen ten or more times. Additional DNA sequences in this sample encode the identical CDR3. The J gene is TRBJ2-7, the V gene TRBV9; D remains unclear. V lost 0 bases and J 3 bases, leaving 10 bases between the germline ends. This CDR3 is 14 amino acids long. The germline CDR1 and CDR2 sequences are SGDLS and YYNGEE. The CDR3 here is CASSVDPGSYEQYF. The CDR3 DNA is TGTGCCAGCAGCGTAGATCCGGGCAGCTACGAGCAGTACTTC.

This rearrangement joins TRBV5-5 to TRBJ2-7, with D perhaps TRBD2 (7 bases). With 5 bases removed from V and 6 bases from J, the gap between germline ends came to 24 bases. The CDR3 has 16 residues. CDR1 SGHKS and CDR2 YYEKEE come from the germline V gene (reference sequence). The CDR3, as DNA: TGTGCCAGCAGTCCCCTCCGCGGGGGCGCGGTGGGCGAGCAGTACTTC. This codes for CASSPLRGGAVGEQYF.

The J gene is TRBJ2-2, the V gene TRBV10-3; TRBD1 matches 7 bases. This CDR3 spans 16 amino acids. J was trimmed by 6 bases and V by 5 bases; bases with no gene match: 12. Germline V gene sequence: CDR1 ENHRY, CDR2 SYGVKD. The CDR3 DNA reads as TGTGCCATCAGTACGCAGACAGGGATGAGACCCGGGGAGCTGTTTTTT. Translated, it gives CAISTQTGMRPGELFF.

The chain has TRBV6-1 and TRBJ2-3, with D unclear. V was clipped by 2 bases and J by 6 bases, with 9 bases between them. The V gene's germline CDR1 is MNHNS and CDR2 SASEGT. CDR3 length: 13 residues. The CDR3 loop reads CASSETTGDTQYF. The CDR3 DNA reads as TGTGCCAGCAGTGAAACGACCGGGGATACGCAGTATTTT.

In this sample, this clone turned up once. The chain is built from TRBV15 and TRBJ2-3; D is unresolved. Germline V lookup: CDR1 LNHNV, CDR2 YYDKDF (reference sequence). V was trimmed by 0 bases and J by 4 bases, leaving 8 bases between them. This CDR3 comprises 14 residues. The CDR3 loop reads CATSRDMVADTQYF. CDR3 DNA sequence: TGTGCCACCAGCAGAGATATGGTCGCAGATACGCAGTATTTT. The complete variable domain, with remaining parts taken from reference TRBV15 and TRBJ2-3, reads DAMVIQNPRYQVTQFGKPVTLSCSQTLNHNVMYWYQQKSSQAPKLLFHYYDKDFNNEADTPDNFQSRRPNTSFCFLDIRSPGLGDTAMYLCATSRDMVADTQYFGPGTRLTVL.

The chain links TRBV11-2 to TRBJ1-3; no firm D call. The germline V gene has CDR1 SGHAT and CDR2 FQNNGV. The CDR3 contains 12 residues. With 6 bases removed from V and 3 bases from J, the gap between germline ends came to 6 bases. The CDR3 coding sequence is TGTGCCAGCAGTCTTTTTGGAAACACCATATATTTT. It is translated as CASSLFGNTIYF.

V and J are TRBV15 and TRBJ1-4; 11 bases align to TRBD1. The CDR3 is made up of 15 amino acids. Germline V gene sequence: CDR1 LNHNV, CDR2 YYDKDF (reference sequence). V lost 5 bases, J lost 7 bases, and 6 bases stayed unmatched. The CDR3 region has the DNA TGTGCCACCAGCCGATGGACAGGGGGCGGTGAAAAACTGTTTTTT. It yields the protein CATSRWTGGGEKLFF.

V and J are TRBV10-2 and TRBJ2-3; maybe TRBD2 (7 bases). CDR1 and CDR2 from the germline V gene are WSHSY and SAAADI. This CDR3 region has 18 residues. The V end was cut by 8 bases, the J end by 6 bases, with 30 bases between. Written as DNA, the CDR3 is TGCGCCAGCTCTAGGACTCGCCCGTCGGGGGGCCAACGGGATACGCAGTATTTT. Its translation is CASSRTRPSGGQRDTQYF.